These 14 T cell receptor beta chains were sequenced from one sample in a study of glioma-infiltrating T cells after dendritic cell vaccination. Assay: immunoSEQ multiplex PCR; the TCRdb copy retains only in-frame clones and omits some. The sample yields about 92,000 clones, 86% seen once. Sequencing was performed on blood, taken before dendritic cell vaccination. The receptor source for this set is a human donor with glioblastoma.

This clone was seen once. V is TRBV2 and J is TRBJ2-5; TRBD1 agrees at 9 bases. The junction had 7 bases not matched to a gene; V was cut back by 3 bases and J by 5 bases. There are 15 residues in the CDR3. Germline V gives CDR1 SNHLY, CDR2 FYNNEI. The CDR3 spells CASSDETGGWETQYF. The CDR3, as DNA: TGTGCCAGCAGTGACGAGACAGGGGGTTGGGAGACCCAGTACTTC.

CDR3 DNA sequence: TGTGCCAGCAGTGGGTGGACAGTTAGCAATCAGCCCCAGCATTTT. Its protein product is CASSGWTVSNQPQHF. V is TRBV2 and J is TRBJ1-5; D perhaps matches TRBD1 (6 bases). Germline V gives CDR1 SNHLY, CDR2 FYNNEI. The CDR3 has 15 amino acids. V was cut by 4 bases and J by 0 bases, with 10 bases left in between.

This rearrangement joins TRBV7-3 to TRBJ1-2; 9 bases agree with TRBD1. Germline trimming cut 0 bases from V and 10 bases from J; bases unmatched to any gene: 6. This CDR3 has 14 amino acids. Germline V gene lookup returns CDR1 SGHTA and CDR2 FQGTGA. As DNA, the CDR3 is TGTGCCAGCAGCTTAACGAATCGACAGGGGGACTACACCTTC. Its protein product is CASSLTNRQGDYTF.

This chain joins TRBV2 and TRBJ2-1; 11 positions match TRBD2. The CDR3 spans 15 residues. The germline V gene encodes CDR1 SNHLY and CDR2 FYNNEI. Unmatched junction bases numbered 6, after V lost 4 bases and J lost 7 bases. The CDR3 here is CASSASSGRMNEQFF. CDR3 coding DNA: TGTGCCAGCAGTGCGTCTAGCGGGAGGATGAATGAGCAGTTCTTC.

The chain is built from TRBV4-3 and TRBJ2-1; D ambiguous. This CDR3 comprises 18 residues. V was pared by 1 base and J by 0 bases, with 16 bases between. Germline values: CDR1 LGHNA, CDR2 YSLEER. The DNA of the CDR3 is TGCGCCAGCAGCCAAGGTTCCCCGGTAGCCCTCTCCTACAATGAGCAGTTCTTC. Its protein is CASSQGSPVALSYNEQFF.

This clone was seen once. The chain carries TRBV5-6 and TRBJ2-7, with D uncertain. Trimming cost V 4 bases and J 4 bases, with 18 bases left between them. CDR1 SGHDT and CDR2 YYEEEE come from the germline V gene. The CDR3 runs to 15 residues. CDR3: CASSPGNHSLYEQYF. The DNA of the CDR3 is TGTGCCAGCAGCCCGGGTAACCATTCCCTTTACGAGCAGTACTTC.

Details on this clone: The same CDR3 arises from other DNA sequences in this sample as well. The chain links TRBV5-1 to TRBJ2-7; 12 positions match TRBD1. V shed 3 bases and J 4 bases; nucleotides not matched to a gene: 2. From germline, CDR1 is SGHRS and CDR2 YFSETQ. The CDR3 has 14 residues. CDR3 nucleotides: TGCGCCAGCAGCTCGGGACAGGGGGCGTACGAGCAGTACTTC. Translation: CASSSGQGAYEQYF.

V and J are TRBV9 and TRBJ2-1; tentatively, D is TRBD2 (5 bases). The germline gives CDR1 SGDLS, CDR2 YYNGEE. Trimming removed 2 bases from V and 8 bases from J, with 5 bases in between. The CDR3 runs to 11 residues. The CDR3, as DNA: TGTGCCAGCAGCGTGGAGGATGAGCAGTTCTTC. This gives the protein CASSVEDEQFF.

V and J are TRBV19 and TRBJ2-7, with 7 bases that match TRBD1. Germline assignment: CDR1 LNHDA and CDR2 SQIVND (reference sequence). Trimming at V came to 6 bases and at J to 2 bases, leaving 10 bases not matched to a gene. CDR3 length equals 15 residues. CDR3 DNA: TGTGCCAGTAGGGGAGCACCCACAGGGGCCTACGAGCAGTACTTC. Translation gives CASRGAPTGAYEQYF.

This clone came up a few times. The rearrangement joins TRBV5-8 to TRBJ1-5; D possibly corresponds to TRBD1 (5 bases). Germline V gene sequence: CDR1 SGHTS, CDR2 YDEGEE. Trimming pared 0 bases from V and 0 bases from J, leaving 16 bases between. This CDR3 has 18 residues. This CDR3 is CASSLGRRRAYSNQPQHF. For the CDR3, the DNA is TGTGCCAGCAGCTTGGGGCGACGCAGGGCTTATAGCAATCAGCCCCAGCATTTT.

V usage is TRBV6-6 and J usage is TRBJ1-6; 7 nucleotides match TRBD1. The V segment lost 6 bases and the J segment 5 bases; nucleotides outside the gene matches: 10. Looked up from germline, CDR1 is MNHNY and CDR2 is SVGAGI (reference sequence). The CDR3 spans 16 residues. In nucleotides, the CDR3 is TGTGCCAGCAGGGACGATACGACAGGGAATAATTCACCCCTCCACTTT. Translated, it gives CASRDDTTGNNSPLHF.

The chain's CDR3 is CASSIEAPPGQGFGDQPQHF. DNA for the CDR3: TGCGCCAGCAGCATTGAGGCCCCACCGGGACAGGGTTTCGGGGATCAGCCCCAGCATTTT. The chain joins TRBV5-1 to TRBJ1-5, with 9 bases that match TRBD1. V shed 4 bases and J 5 bases; nucleotides not matched to a gene: 22. CDR1 is SGHRS and CDR2 is YFSETQ in the germline V gene. CDR3 length: 20 amino acids.

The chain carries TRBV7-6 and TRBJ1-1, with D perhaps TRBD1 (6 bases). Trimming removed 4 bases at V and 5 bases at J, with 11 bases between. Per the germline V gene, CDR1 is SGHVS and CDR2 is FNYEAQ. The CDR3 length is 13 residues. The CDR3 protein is CASSYKQGTEAFF. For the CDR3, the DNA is TGTGCCAGCAGCTATAAGCAGGGGACTGAAGCTTTCTTT.

The CDR3: CATSRAPGQGATYEQYF. In DNA, the CDR3 is TGTGCCACCAGCAGAGCCCCGGGACAGGGGGCCACCTACGAGCAGTACTTC. The genes are TRBV15 and TRBJ2-7; TRBD1 aligns across 12 bases. The CDR3 contains 17 residues. V shed 1 base, J shed 2 bases, and the junction held 6 bases outside the gene matches. Germline CDR1 is LNHNV and CDR2 is YYDKDF (reference sequence).